Following are 21 T cell receptor beta chains from one sample sequenced in a study of beta chain features in type 1 diabetes. Reverse transcription of all isolated RNA meant that expressed TCRB transcripts were sequenced. Assay used: immunoSEQ multiplex PCR; TCRdb lists only in-frame clones, some missing. Of under 550,000 clones listed, around 10% are singletons. Sequencing was carried out using naive CD4+ T cells from blood. Receptor source: a woman aged 18-29 years in good health.

CDR3 sequence: CAWSVKDTQYF. DNA of the CDR3: TGTGCCTGGAGTGTGAAAGATACGCAGTATTTT. V usage is TRBV30 and J usage is TRBJ2-3; D uncertain. Trimming took 0 bases from V and 5 from J, leaving 3 bases between them. Per the germline V gene, CDR1 is GTSNPN and CDR2 is SVGIG (reference sequence). This CDR3 spans 11 amino acids.

The chain joins TRBV7-2 to TRBJ1-5; D call uncertain. The V gene lost 1 base and the J gene lost 3 bases, with 4 bases spanning the gap. The CDR3 is 13 residues long. Germline CDR1 reads SGHTA; CDR2 reads FQGNSA. CDR3 nucleotides: TGTGCCAGCAGCTTAGGCACCAATCAGCCCCAGCATTTT. This codes for CASSLGTNQPQHF.

Regarding this clone: The sample has other DNA sequences that encode this CDR3 too. The chain uses TRBV4-2 and TRBJ2-7, with 8 bases aligning to TRBD2. In germline, CDR1 is LGHNA, CDR2 YNFKEQ. The CDR3 is 14 amino acids. The junction had 2 bases not matched to a gene; V was cut back by 1 base and J by 3 bases. DNA of the CDR3: TGTGCCAGCAGCCAAGGTACTAGCGGCTACGAGCAGTACTTC. Amino acids: CASSQGTSGYEQYF.

V is TRBV19 and J is TRBJ1-1, with 7 bases matching TRBD1. Germline trimming cut 5 bases from V and 6 bases from J; bases unmatched to any gene: 9. The CDR3 extends over 14 amino acids. Germline V gene data show CDR1 as LNHDA and CDR2 as SQIVND (reference sequence). The CDR3, as DNA: TGTGCCAGTAGTGAGGGACAGCTCTTCCCTGAAGCTTTCTTT. The encoded protein is CASSEGQLFPEAFF. The full variable domain, its missing parts supplied by reference TRBV19 and TRBJ1-1, is DGGITQSPKYLFRKEGQNVTLSCEQNLNHDAMYWYRQDPGQGLRLIYYSQIVNDFQKGDIAEGYSVSREKKESFPLTVTSAQKNPTAFYLCASSEGQLFPEAFFGQGTRLTVV.

This clone was picked up a small number of times. The chain couples TRBV10-2 to TRBJ2-1; D gene unclear. The V gene's germline CDR1 is WSHSY and CDR2 SAAADI. V dropped 0 bases and J dropped 9 bases, with 15 bases sitting between them. The CDR3 contains 15 residues. The CDR3 nucleotides are TGCGCCAGCAGTGAGTCGTTGTTCCCTTATCGTGAGCAGTTCTTC. It codes for CASSESLFPYREQFF.

This clone was counted between two and nine times. The chain recombines TRBV7-2 with TRBJ2-1, with 7 bases aligning to TRBD1. The CDR3 spans 15 residues. Germline-derived CDR1 and CDR2 are SGHTA and FQGNSA. With V trimmed by 6 bases and J by 5 bases, 10 bases remained unmatched. Here the CDR3 reads CASRPYRGGDNEQFF. The DNA for the CDR3 is TGTGCCAGCAGACCCTACAGGGGTGGGGACAATGAGCAGTTCTTC.

This clone was detected a few times. This chain uses TRBV4-3 with TRBJ2-7; 9 bases fit TRBD1. Germline V gives CDR1 LGHNA, CDR2 YSLEER. The CDR3 covers 11 residues. CDR3 nucleotide sequence: TGCGCCAGCAGCCTCCGGGACAGGGTCCCTGTC. Translation: CASSLRDRVPV.

The V and J genes are TRBV5-1 and TRBJ2-1; the match to TRBD2 covers 7 bases. CDR1 is SGHRS, CDR2 YFSETQ, per germline. The CDR3 runs 14 residues. Losses at the gene ends were 6 bases for V and 7 bases for J; bases not matched to a gene: 10. CDR3 region: CASTFSGLNNEQFF. The CDR3 DNA reads TGCGCCAGCACCTTTTCGGGACTAAATAATGAGCAGTTCTTC.

The V and J genes are TRBV5-4 and TRBJ1-2, with D perhaps matching TRBD1 (6 bases). The CDR3 length is 15 residues. Germline loops: CDR1 SGHNT, CDR2 YYREEE (reference sequence). V gave up 4 bases and J gave up 5 bases, with 18 bases separating them. The CDR3, as DNA: TGTGCCAGCAGCCGATCTCAGGGGATGCGTTATGGCTACACCTTC. Residues: CASSRSQGMRYGYTF. The entire variable domain, with the rest obtained from reference TRBV5-4 and TRBJ1-2, is as follows: ETGVTQSPTHLIKTRGQQVTLRCSSQSGHNTVSWYQQALGQGPQFIFQYYREEENGRGNFPPRFSGLQFPNYSSELNVNALELDDSALYLCASSRSQGMRYGYTFGSGTRLTVV.

This chain links TRBV4-3 with TRBJ2-1; 7 nucleotides agree with TRBD1. Per germline, CDR1 LGHNA and CDR2 YSLEER. After removal of 2 bases from V and 5 bases from J, the junction contained 6 bases not matched to a gene. The CDR3 totals 15 residues. CDR3: CASSQIDRDNNEQFF. CDR3 nucleotides: TGCGCCAGCAGCCAAATAGACAGGGATAACAATGAGCAGTTCTTC.

This clone has more than one count but fewer than ten. The chain carries TRBV4-1 and TRBJ2-4, with D maybe TRBD1 (6 bases). Germline V gene lookup returns CDR1 MGHRA and CDR2 YSYEKL. Trimming cost V 2 bases and J 7 bases, with 12 bases left between them. CDR3 length: 14 amino acids. The CDR3 DNA sequence: TGCGCCAGCAGCCAAACAGGGAGTAGGAACATTCAGTACTTC. As protein: CASSQTGSRNIQYF.

This chain links TRBV4-3 with TRBJ2-7, with D unclear. The CDR3 consists of 14 residues. Germline values: CDR1 LGHNA, CDR2 YSLEER. The V gene lost 1 base and the J gene lost 4 bases, with 11 bases spanning the gap. CDR3 in DNA: TGCGCCAGCAGCCAAGGGGTTTTAAGGTACGAGCAGTACTTC. Translated, it gives CASSQGVLRYEQYF.

The sample holds a few counts of this clone. V and J are TRBV2 and TRBJ2-7; D uncertain. V was cut by 11 bases and J by 3 bases, with 8 bases left in between. This CDR3 has 10 amino acids. Germline V gene lookup returns CDR1 SNHLY and CDR2 FYNNEI. CDR3 protein: CAGANYEQYV. The CDR3 DNA is TGTGCCGGCGCCAACTACGAGCAGTACGTC.

This chain links TRBV27 with TRBJ2-5; no firm D call. Trimming took 10 bases from V and 5 from J, leaving 14 bases between them. Germline V lookup: CDR1 MNHEY, CDR2 SMNVEV (reference sequence). CDR3 length: 12 residues. Here the CDR3 reads CATSRPGETQYF. CDR3 bases: TGTGCCACCTCCCGGCCCGGGGAGACCCAGTACTTC.

J is TRBJ2-5 and V is TRBV4-3; TRBD2 aligns across 10 bases. Germline CDR1 reads LGHNA; CDR2 reads YSLEER. This CDR3 comprises 21 residues. J gave up 5 bases and V 0 bases, and 21 bases lay outside the gene matches. In DNA, the CDR3 is TGCGCCAGCAGCCAAGAGGTTGGGATTAGCGGGAGGAATAGGATAAAGGAGACCCAGTACTTC. Translating gives CASSQEVGISGRNRIKETQYF.

In this sample, this clone turned up a few times. This sequence joins TRBV5-1 and TRBJ2-3; TRBD1 matches at 9 bases. Looked up from germline, CDR1 is SGHRS and CDR2 is YFSETQ. Trimming took 5 bases from V and 4 from J; bases not matched to a gene: 5. The CDR3 extends over 14 amino acids. The CDR3 sequence is CASRGQGTSDTQYF. CDR3 bases: TGCGCCAGCAGGGGACAGGGTACGTCAGATACGCAGTATTTT.

A few counts support this clone. The J gene is TRBJ2-7, the V gene TRBV7-8; D could derive from TRBD1 or TRBD2 (6 bases each). The CDR3 spans 13 residues. The germline V gene encodes CDR1 SGHVS and CDR2 FQNEAQ. V was pared by 1 base and J by 7 bases, with 11 bases between. The CDR3 reads CASSLVGGGEQYV. The CDR3, as DNA: TGTGCCAGCAGCTTAGTGGGGGGCGGAGAGCAGTACGTC.

There are a few counts of this clone. The V and J genes are TRBV4-2 and TRBJ2-5; D not resolved. V was pared by 0 bases and J by 5 bases, with 13 bases between. Germline V gene data show CDR1 as LGHNA and CDR2 as YNFKEQ. This CDR3 region has 15 residues. The CDR3 sequence: CASSQEGPTAETQYF. CDR3 in DNA: TGTGCCAGCAGCCAAGAAGGACCTACGGCGGAGACCCAGTACTTC.

A few counts support this clone. CDR3 DNA: TGTGCCAGTAGTATTGGATTTAGGGGGCGATTAGCCAAAAACATTCAGTACTTC. It yields the protein CASSIGFRGRLAKNIQYF. The chain is built from TRBV19 and TRBJ2-4, with 7 bases matching TRBD1. CDR3 length equals 18 residues. Germline CDR1 and CDR2: LNHDA and SQIVND (reference sequence). The V and J ends lost 3 bases and 0 bases, in that order; junction bases with no gene match: 11.

This CDR3 reads CASTPGGAVDYGYTF. The DNA for the CDR3 is TGTGCCAGCACCCCTGGGGGGGCAGTGGACTATGGCTACACCTTC. The V gene is TRBV28, the J gene TRBJ1-2; TRBD1 is a possible D gene (6 bases). This CDR3 comprises 15 residues. The germline V and J ends were trimmed by 7 bases and 3 bases, with 18 bases remaining between them. Looked up from germline, CDR1 is MDHEN and CDR2 is SYDVKM.

This clone has a handful of counts. The rearrangement links TRBV7-2 to TRBJ2-7; 10 nucleotides match TRBD2. This CDR3 spans 16 amino acids. J lost 0 bases, V lost 3 bases, and 5 bases had no gene match. CDR1 and CDR2 from the germline V gene are SGHTA and FQGNSA. The CDR3 is CASSFSPSGSSYEQYF. DNA of the CDR3: TGTGCCAGCAGCTTTTCCCCTAGCGGGAGCTCCTACGAGCAGTACTTC.